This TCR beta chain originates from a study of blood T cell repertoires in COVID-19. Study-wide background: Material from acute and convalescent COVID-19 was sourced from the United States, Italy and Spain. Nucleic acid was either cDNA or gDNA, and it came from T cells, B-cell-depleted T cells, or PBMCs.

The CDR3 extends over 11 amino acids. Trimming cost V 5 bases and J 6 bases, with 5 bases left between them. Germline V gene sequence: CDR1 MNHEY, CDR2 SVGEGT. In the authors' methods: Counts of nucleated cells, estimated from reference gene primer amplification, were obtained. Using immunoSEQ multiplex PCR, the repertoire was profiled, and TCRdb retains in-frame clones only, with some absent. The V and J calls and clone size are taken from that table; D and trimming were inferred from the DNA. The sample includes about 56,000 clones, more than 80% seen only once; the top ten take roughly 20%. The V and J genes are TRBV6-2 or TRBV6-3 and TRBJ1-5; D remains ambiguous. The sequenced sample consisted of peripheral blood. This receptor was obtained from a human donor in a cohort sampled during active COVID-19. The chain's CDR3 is CASSHGQPQHF. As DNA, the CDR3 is TGTGCCAGCAGTCACGGTCAGCCCCAGCATTTT.